This record looks at one T cell receptor beta chain sequence and its context. Just one base apart from a much larger clone, this may be a read error. This entry comes from a study of blood T cells in healthy people across ages. The second PCR ran about 7 to 12 cycles with a sample-barcoded 5' primer and J-beta primers. TCRdb recomputed calls from the 5' RACE reads with MiXCR, one row per CDR3 protein. The sample shows 800,000 to 950,000 distinct CDR3 sequences, 35% to 40% of them seen only once. Sequencing was carried out using blood. The receptor's source is a man aged 18 to 30 in good health.

The CDR3 DNA is TGCAGTGCGAAGGTCCCTGGGACGGGGGAGCAGTTCTTC. Residues: CSAKVPGTGEQFF. The V and J genes are TRBV20-1 and TRBJ2-1; D tentatively fits TRBD1 or TRBD2 (5 bases each). Germline-derived CDR1 and CDR2 are DFQATT and SNEGSKA (reference sequence). The CDR3 is made up of 13 amino acids. Trimming left V 6 bases short and J 10 bases short, with 19 bases between.